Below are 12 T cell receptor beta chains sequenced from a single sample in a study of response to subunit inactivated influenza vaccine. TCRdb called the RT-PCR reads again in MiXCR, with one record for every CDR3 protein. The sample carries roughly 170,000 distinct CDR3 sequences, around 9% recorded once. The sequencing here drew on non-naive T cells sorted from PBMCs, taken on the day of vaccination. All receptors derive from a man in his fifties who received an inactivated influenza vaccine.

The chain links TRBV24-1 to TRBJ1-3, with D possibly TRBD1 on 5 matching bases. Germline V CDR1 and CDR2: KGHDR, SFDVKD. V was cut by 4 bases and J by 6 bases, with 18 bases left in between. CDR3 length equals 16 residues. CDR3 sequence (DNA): TGTGCCACCAGTGACTGGACACCGGGCCCCGAAAACACCATATATTTT. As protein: CATSDWTPGPENTIYF.

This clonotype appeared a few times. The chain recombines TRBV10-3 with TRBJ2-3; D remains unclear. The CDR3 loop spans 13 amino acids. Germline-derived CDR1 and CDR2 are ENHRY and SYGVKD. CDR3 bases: TGTGCTGTAAAGACGGCTAGCACAGATACGCAGTATTTT. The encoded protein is CAVKTASTDTQYF.

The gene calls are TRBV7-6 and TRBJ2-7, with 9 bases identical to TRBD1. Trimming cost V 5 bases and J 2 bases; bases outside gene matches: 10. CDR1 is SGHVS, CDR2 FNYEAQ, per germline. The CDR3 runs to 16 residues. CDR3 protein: CASSAQPGQGAYEQYF. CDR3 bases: TGTGCCAGCAGCGCTCAACCGGGACAGGGTGCCTACGAGCAGTACTTC.

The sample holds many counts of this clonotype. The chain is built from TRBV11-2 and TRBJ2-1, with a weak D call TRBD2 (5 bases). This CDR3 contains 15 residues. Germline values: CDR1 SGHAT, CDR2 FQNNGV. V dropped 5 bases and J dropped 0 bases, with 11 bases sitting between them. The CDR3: CASSRSGGSYNEQFF. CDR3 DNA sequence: TGTGCCAGCAGCCGAAGCGGAGGCTCCTACAATGAGCAGTTCTTC.

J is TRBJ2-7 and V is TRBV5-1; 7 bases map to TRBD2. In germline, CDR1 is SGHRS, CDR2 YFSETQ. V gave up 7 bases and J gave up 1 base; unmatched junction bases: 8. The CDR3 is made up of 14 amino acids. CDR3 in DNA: TGCGCCAGCGGCAGGGCTAGCGGATCCTACGAGCAGTACTTC. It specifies CASGRASGSYEQYF.

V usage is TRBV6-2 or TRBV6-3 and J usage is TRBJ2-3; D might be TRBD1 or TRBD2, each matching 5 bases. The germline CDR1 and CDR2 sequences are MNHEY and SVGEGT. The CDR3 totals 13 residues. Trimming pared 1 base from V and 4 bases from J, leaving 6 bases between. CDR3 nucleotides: TGTGCCAGCAGTTACTTGGGGGCAGATACGCAGTATTTT. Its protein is CASSYLGADTQYF.

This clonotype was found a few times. The CDR3 DNA is TGTGCCAGCAGCCAGGGAACCGAGCAGTACTTC. Translating it yields CASSQGTEQYF. The chain combines TRBV11-3 with TRBJ2-7, with D possibly being TRBD1 (5 bases). Between the trimmed V and J ends, which lost 5 bases and 6 bases, there was a span of 8 bases. Germline V gives CDR1 SGHNT, CDR2 YENEEA. The CDR3 spans 11 residues.

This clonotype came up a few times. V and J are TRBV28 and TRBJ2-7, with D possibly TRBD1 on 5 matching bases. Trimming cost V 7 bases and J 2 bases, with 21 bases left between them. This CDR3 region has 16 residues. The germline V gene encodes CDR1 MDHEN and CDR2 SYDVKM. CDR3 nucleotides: TGTGCCAGCAAAAAAGGGGATCTCTGGGGCACCTACGAGCAGTACTTC. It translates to CASKKGDLWGTYEQYF.

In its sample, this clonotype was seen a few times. The CDR3 DNA reads TGTGCCAGCAGTATTCTCGCCGGGGGAGGCGAGCAGTACTTC. Its translation: CASSILAGGGEQYF. The chain links TRBV27 to TRBJ2-7; D is possibly TRBD2 (6 bases). V lost 5 bases, J lost 6 bases, and 17 bases lay in between. CDR1 is MNHEY, CDR2 SMNVEV, per germline (reference sequence). The CDR3 is 14 amino acids.

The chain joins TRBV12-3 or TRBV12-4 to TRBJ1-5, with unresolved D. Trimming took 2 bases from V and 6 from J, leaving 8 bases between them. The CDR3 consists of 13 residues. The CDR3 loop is CASSLSYSQPQHF. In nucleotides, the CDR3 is TGTGCCAGCAGTTTAAGTTACAGTCAGCCCCAGCATTTT.

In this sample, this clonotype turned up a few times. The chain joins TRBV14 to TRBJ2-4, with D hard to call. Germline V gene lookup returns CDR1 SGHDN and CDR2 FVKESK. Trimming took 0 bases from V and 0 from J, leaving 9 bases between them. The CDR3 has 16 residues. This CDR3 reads CASSQDFAGAKNIQYF. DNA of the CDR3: TGTGCCAGCAGCCAAGATTTTGCCGGAGCCAAAAACATTCAGTACTTC.

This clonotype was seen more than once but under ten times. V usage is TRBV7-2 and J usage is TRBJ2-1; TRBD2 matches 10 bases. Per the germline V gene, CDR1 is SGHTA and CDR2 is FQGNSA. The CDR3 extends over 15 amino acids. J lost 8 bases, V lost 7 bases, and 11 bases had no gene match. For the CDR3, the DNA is TGTGCCAGCAATGCACCTAGCGGGGGAAAGTATGAGCAGTTCTTC. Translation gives CASNAPSGGKYEQFF.